The T cell receptor (beta chain) described here comes from a study of beta chain features in type 1 diabetes. This CDR3 has 15 residues. The germline gives CDR1 SEHNR, CDR2 FQNEAQ (reference sequence). Investigators reverse transcribed all isolated RNA, so they sequenced expressed TCRB transcripts. Clones were read by immunoSEQ multiplex PCR, and TCRdb kept only the in-frame ones, dropping some. The sample includes almost 250,000 clones, over 12% of them seen just once. The clonotype was recovered from a woman aged 40-49 years in good health. This chain links TRBV7-9 with TRBJ2-5, with 8 bases fitting TRBD1. The closer fit of TRBJ2-7 to the DNA end suggests the J call may be wrong. Specimen: naive CD4+ T cells from blood. Here the CDR3 reads CASSPGQGISGEQYF. In DNA form, the CDR3 reads TGTGCCAGCAGTCCAGGACAGGGTATTTCGGGCGAGCAGTACTTC.